The 7 T cell receptor beta chains in this list originate from one sample, sequenced in a study of early T cells in non-severe SARS-CoV-2 infection. In TCRdb, the 5' RACE reads were re-called with MiXCR into one record per CDR3 protein. The sample lists tens of thousands of distinct CDR3 sequences, 9.5% to 15% seen once, with roughly 1.3% in the top ten. The specimen was whole blood. These receptors were collected from an adult who was a healthcare worker with PCR-confirmed SARS-CoV-2 infection or an uninfected control (not recorded which).

This clonotype was seen ten or more times. This chain links TRBV12-3 or TRBV12-4 with TRBJ1-1; no firm D call. There are 13 residues in the CDR3. V lost 5 bases, J lost 2 bases, and 9 bases lay in between. The CDR3 DNA reads TGTGCCAGCAGTCTACGACCCAACACTGAAGCTTTCTTT. It specifies CASSLRPNTEAFF.

This clonotype showed up many times. The chain has TRBV7-9 and TRBJ1-2, with a weak D call TRBD1 (5 bases). The CDR3 is 15 residues long. Germline assignment: CDR1 SEHNR and CDR2 FQNEAQ (reference sequence). The V gene lost 1 base and the J gene lost 7 bases, with 16 bases spanning the gap. CDR3 amino acids: CASSLGTGTGGGYTF. In DNA, the CDR3 is TGTGCCAGCAGCTTAGGGACCGGGACTGGGGGTGGCTACACCTTC.

This clonotype was observed many times. This chain links TRBV7-2 with TRBJ1-2; TRBD1 might be the D (5 bases). The CDR3 is 17 amino acids. Germline CDR1 is SGHTA and CDR2 is FQGNSA. Trimming pared 3 bases from V and 7 bases from J, leaving 24 bases between. The CDR3 region has the DNA TGTGCCAGCAGCTTGGAAACAGGTCCATCACTAATCTCTGGCTACACCTTC. Translated: CASSLETGPSLISGYTF.

This clonotype was detected many times. The rearrangement joins TRBV12-5 to TRBJ1-2, with 8 bases fitting TRBD1. The junction had 6 bases not matched to a gene; V was cut back by 1 base and J by 8 bases. Germline assignment: CDR1 LGHNT and CDR2 FRNRAP. The CDR3 loop spans 14 amino acids. CDR3 sequence reads: CASGLGQGARGYTF. In DNA, the CDR3 is TGTGCTAGTGGTTTGGGGCAGGGGGCGCGAGGCTACACCTTC.

The rearrangement links TRBV7-9 to TRBJ1-6, with a weak D call TRBD1 (6 bases). The germline V gene has CDR1 SEHNR and CDR2 FQNEAQ (reference sequence). The CDR3 contains 15 residues. With 5 bases removed from V and 6 bases from J, the gap between germline ends came to 14 bases. CDR3 sequence: CASSARTELNSPLHF. The CDR3, as DNA: TGTGCCAGCAGCGCCCGGACAGAGCTTAATTCACCCCTCCACTTT.

This clonotype was seen ten or more times. J is TRBJ2-5 and V is TRBV7-2; 9 bases line up with TRBD1. The germline V gene encodes CDR1 SGHTA and CDR2 FQGNSA. The CDR3 spans 14 residues. J lost 5 bases, V lost 6 bases, and 7 bases had no gene match. CDR3 in amino acids: CASSYQQGAETQYF. CDR3 in DNA: TGTGCCAGCAGTTATCAACAGGGGGCTGAGACCCAGTACTTC.

This clonotype was found many times. The chain employs TRBV18 and TRBJ1-2; TRBD1 matches at 7 bases. Germline V gene sequence: CDR1 KGHSH, CDR2 LQKENI. The CDR3 consists of 18 residues. V trimming: 0 bases; J trimming: 0 bases; junction bases outside the gene matches: 10. Here the CDR3 reads CASSPPRQGPSANYGYTF. CDR3 in DNA: TGTGCCAGCTCACCACCGAGACAGGGACCCTCAGCTAACTATGGCTACACCTTC.